Included here is one T cell receptor (beta chain) sequence, with context. These data are taken from a study of OX40 agonist ivuxolimab in advanced cancers. The germline CDR1 and CDR2 sequences are MNHNS and SASEGT. Between the trimmed V and J ends, which lost 7 bases and 6 bases, there was a span of 14 bases. This CDR3 spans 13 amino acids. Sequencing was performed with immunoSEQ multiplex PCR; in TCRdb, only in-frame clones are kept and a portion is missing. The table records 75,000 to 100,000 clones, 86% of them present only once. The sample here was CD4+ or CD8+ T cells sorted from blood, taken in a trial of the OX40 agonist ivuxolimab. This receptor was taken from an adult with an advanced solid tumor such as melanoma, head and neck, liver or kidney cancer. The V and J genes are TRBV6-1 and TRBJ2-3; D unclear. This chain's CDR3 is CASIFTYTDTQYF. The CDR3 coding sequence is TGTGCCAGCATCTTTACCTACACCGATACGCAGTATTTT.